These 26 T cell receptor beta chains share one sample of origin, sequenced in a study of blood T cell repertoires in COVID-19. Using immunoSEQ multiplex PCR, the repertoire was profiled, and TCRdb retains in-frame clones only, with some absent. Of a few hundred thousand clones listed, approximately 80% were seen once; the top ten hold around 1.5%. The sequencing input was peripheral blood. The receptors originated from a woman in her 40s who had recovered from COVID-19.

V usage is TRBV7-9 and J usage is TRBJ2-7, with D possibly TRBD2 on 5 matching bases. There are 13 residues in the CDR3. CDR1 and CDR2 (germline): SEHNR, FQNEAQ (reference sequence). V lost 4 bases to trimming and J lost 4 bases, with 11 bases between them. This CDR3 is CASSSGLTYEQYF. CDR3 DNA: TGTGCCAGCAGCTCAGGACTTACTTACGAGCAGTACTTC.

The chain carries TRBV6-5 and TRBJ1-1; D is possibly TRBD1 (6 bases). This CDR3 has 14 amino acids. V gave up 0 bases and J gave up 3 bases, with 8 bases separating them. Germline loops: CDR1 MNHEY, CDR2 SVGAGI. The CDR3 region has the DNA TGTGCCAGCAGTTACTCGTCAGGGGACACTGAAGCTTTCTTT. It is translated as CASSYSSGDTEAFF.

The chain is built from TRBV13 and TRBJ2-3; no firm D call. Germline CDR1 PRHDT, CDR2 FYEKMQ (reference sequence). The CDR3 consists of 13 residues. V was cut by 5 bases and J by 1 base, with 7 bases left in between. The CDR3 region is CASSIRGTDTQYF. The CDR3 bases are TGTGCCAGCAGCATTAGAGGCACAGATACGCAGTATTTT.

The CDR3 nucleotides read TGTGCCAGCAGCTCCGGGGAGTCCTATAATTCACCCCTCCACTTT. Translation: CASSSGESYNSPLHF. The chain carries TRBV7-9 and TRBJ1-6; unclear D gene. V lost 4 bases to trimming and J lost 1 base, with 8 bases between them. Germline assignment: CDR1 SEHNR and CDR2 FQNEAQ (reference sequence). This CDR3 comprises 15 residues.

The chain combines TRBV6-1 with TRBJ2-5; 11 nucleotides match TRBD1. The CDR3 consists of 16 residues. V trimming: 4 bases; J trimming: 4 bases; junction bases outside the gene matches: 8. Germline CDR1 and CDR2: MNHNS and SASEGT. CDR3 in amino acids: CASSARTGGGGETQYF. Here the CDR3 DNA reads TGTGCCAGCAGTGCCCGGACAGGGGGCGGGGGAGAGACCCAGTACTTC.

This chain joins TRBV6-1 and TRBJ1-1, with D tentatively TRBD1 (5 bases). Germline V gene lookup returns CDR1 MNHNS and CDR2 SASEGT. The CDR3 length is 13 residues. V gave up 3 bases and J gave up 1 base, with 6 bases separating them. CDR3 DNA: TGTGCCAGCAGTGATACAGGGAACACTGAAGCTTTCTTT. It translates to CASSDTGNTEAFF.

The CDR3 sequence: CASSQDLHEQYF. CDR3 nucleotides: TGTGCCAGCAGCCAAGATCTCCACGAGCAGTACTTC. The rearrangement uses TRBV4-2 and TRBJ2-7; no firm D call. This CDR3 has 12 residues. V gave up 0 bases and J gave up 5 bases, with 5 bases separating them. Germline loops: CDR1 LGHNA, CDR2 YNFKEQ.

This clone appeared a single time. The chain couples TRBV5-1 to TRBJ2-2; perhaps TRBD2 as D (5 bases). The CDR3 loop spans 17 amino acids. Germline V gives CDR1 SGHRS, CDR2 YFSETQ. V was clipped by 2 bases and J by 2 bases, with 16 bases between them. The CDR3 loop is CASSFGVAQINTGELFF. CDR3 DNA sequence: TGCGCCAGCAGCTTCGGGGTCGCCCAGATTAACACCGGGGAGCTGTTTTTT.

V usage is TRBV11-3 and J usage is TRBJ2-5; D is perhaps TRBD2 (5 bases). V was clipped by 4 bases and J by 4 bases, with 16 bases between them. The germline V gene encodes CDR1 SGHNT and CDR2 YENEEA. This CDR3 is 15 amino acids long. CDR3 coding DNA: TGTGCCAGCAGCTCCCGTGGTTCGAGCGGAGAGACCCAGTACTTC. Protein: CASSSRGSSGETQYF. Full variable domain (outside the CDR3, taken from reference TRBV11-3 and TRBJ2-5): EAGVVQSPRYKIIEKKQPVAFWCNPISGHNTLYWYLQNLGQGPELLIRYENEEAVDDSQLPKDRFSAERLKGVDSTLKIQPAELGDSAVYLCASSSRGSSGETQYFGPGTRLLVL.

This chain links TRBV7-2 with TRBJ1-2, with D uncertain. Germline CDR1 SGHTA, CDR2 FQGNSA. V was trimmed by 5 bases and J by 4 bases, leaving 8 bases between them. The CDR3 has 12 residues. The CDR3 loop is CASSATPYGYTF. The CDR3 nucleotides are TGTGCCAGCAGCGCAACTCCCTATGGCTACACCTTC.

This rearrangement joins TRBV7-6 to TRBJ1-5, with 7 bases identical to TRBD1. The germline gives CDR1 SGHVS, CDR2 FNYEAQ. CDR3 size: 12 residues. V shed 3 bases and J 15 bases; nucleotides not matched to a gene: 8. The CDR3 DNA follows: TGTGCCAGCAGCTTGACGACAGGGCAGTTGCATTTT. Its protein product is CASSLTTGQLHF. Complete variable domain (other parts from reference TRBV7-6 and TRBJ1-5): GAGVSQSPRYKVTKRGQDVALRCDPISGHVSLYWYRQALGQGPEFLTYFNYEAQQDKSGLPNDRFSAERPEGSISTLTIQRTEQRDSAMYRCASSLTTGQLHFGDGTRLSIL.

This sequence joins TRBV10-3 and TRBJ1-5, with a possible D match to TRBD1 (6 bases). Per germline, CDR1 ENHRY and CDR2 SYGVKD. Trimming removed 6 bases at V and 5 bases at J, with 14 bases between. The CDR3 is 14 amino acids. The CDR3 protein is CAISDRQADQPQHF. DNA of the CDR3: TGTGCCATCAGCGACCGACAGGCTGATCAGCCCCAGCATTTT.

This chain connects TRBV10-3 to TRBJ1-1; 8 bases are shared with TRBD1. The CDR3 runs 14 residues. The V gene's germline CDR1 is ENHRY and CDR2 SYGVKD. After removal of 6 bases from V and 7 bases from J, the junction contained 10 bases not matched to a gene. The CDR3 DNA reads as TGTGCCATCAGGGACAGGGAATTTTTGGTTGAAGCTTTCTTT. Its protein product is CAIRDREFLVEAFF.

The genes are TRBV7-8 and TRBJ1-2, with 10 positions matching TRBD1. The germline V gene has CDR1 SGHVS and CDR2 FQNEAQ. The CDR3 sequence is 14 residues long. Germline trimming cut 4 bases from V and 13 bases from J; bases unmatched to any gene: 12. The CDR3 region is CASSSGGDRGGGTF. The CDR3 DNA sequence: TGTGCCAGCAGCTCCGGGGGGGACAGGGGAGGCGGCACCTTC.

The rearrangement joins TRBV10-1 to TRBJ2-7, with 9 bases lining up with TRBD1. CDR3 length equals 14 residues. Germline CDR1 reads WNHNN; CDR2 reads SYGVQD (reference sequence). V lost 6 bases and J lost 2; bases outside the gene matches: 5. CDR3 bases: TGCGCCAGCAGAGTGGGACAGGGCCCCTACGAGCAGTACTTC. Translation: CASRVGQGPYEQYF.

The chain links TRBV18 to TRBJ1-1; the D gene is possibly TRBD1 (5 bases). Deletions cut 1 base from V and 2 bases from J, with 11 bases between. This CDR3 contains 15 residues. Per germline, CDR1 KGHSH and CDR2 LQKENI. CDR3 loop: CASSPLGGSNTEAFF. CDR3 sequence (DNA): TGTGCCAGCTCACCACTTGGGGGGAGCAACACTGAAGCTTTCTTT.

The sample holds one count of this clone. CDR3 loop: CASSPIGASTDTQYF. The CDR3 bases are TGTGCCAGCTCACCCATAGGGGCTAGCACAGATACGCAGTATTTT. This chain connects TRBV18 to TRBJ2-3; D may be TRBD1 (5 bases). Germline V CDR1 and CDR2: KGHSH, LQKENI. The CDR3 runs 15 residues. V was pared by 3 bases and J by 0 bases, with 10 bases between.

J is TRBJ1-2 and V is TRBV7-9; TRBD1 is a possible D gene (6 bases). Germline V lookup: CDR1 SEHNR, CDR2 FQNEAQ (reference sequence). V was cut by 1 base and J by 8 bases, with 14 bases left in between. The CDR3 contains 14 residues. This CDR3 is CASSLEGEMKGYTF. The CDR3 DNA reads TGTGCCAGCAGCTTAGAGGGGGAGATGAAGGGCTACACCTTC.

This chain connects TRBV27 to TRBJ1-5; 9 bases are a match to TRBD1. This CDR3 has 14 residues. V lost 3 bases to trimming and J lost 5 bases; unmatched junction nucleotides: 2. Germline values: CDR1 MNHEY, CDR2 SMNVEV (reference sequence). This chain's CDR3 is CASSFDRGYQPQHF. CDR3 sequence (DNA): TGTGCCAGCAGTTTTGACAGGGGGTATCAGCCCCAGCATTTT.

The chain combines TRBV6-2 or TRBV6-3 with TRBJ2-5, with TRBD2 identical over 8 bases. V was clipped by 0 bases and J by 3 bases; unmatched bases: 15. Germline CDR1 and CDR2: MNHEY and SVGEGT. This CDR3 has 19 residues. Written as DNA, the CDR3 is TGTGCCAGCAGTTACTCGATTTCTTTTAGCGGGGAATCAGAAGAGACCCAGTACTTC. Translation gives CASSYSISFSGESEETQYF.

The V and J genes are TRBV6-5 and TRBJ2-2; 7 bases fit TRBD2. V gave up 6 bases and J gave up 4 bases; unmatched junction bases: 5. The CDR3 totals 14 residues. Germline assignment: CDR1 MNHEY and CDR2 SVGAGI. DNA of the CDR3: TGTGCCAGCAGGTCAGGGAGGGCCACCGGGGAGCTGTTTTTT. Protein sequence: CASRSGRATGELFF.

The rearrangement links TRBV30 to TRBJ2-3, with 10 nucleotides matching TRBD2. From germline, CDR1 is GTSNPN and CDR2 SVGIG (reference sequence). CDR3 length: 13 residues. The ends lost 0 bases at V and 6 bases at J; junction bases unmatched: 0. In DNA form, the CDR3 reads TGTGCCTGGAGTGTACTAGCGGGGGATACGCAGTATTTT. Its translation is CAWSVLAGDTQYF.

The V and J genes are TRBV10-3 and TRBJ1-4; D is ambiguous. V was pared by 1 base and J by 6 bases, with 6 bases between. Germline-derived CDR1 and CDR2 are ENHRY and SYGVKD. CDR3 length: 13 residues. For the CDR3, the DNA is TGTGCCATCAGTGAGTTGAGCGATGAAAAACTGTTTTTT. Translating it yields CAISELSDEKLFF.

This clone showed up just once. The chain recombines TRBV19 with TRBJ1-3, with TRBD1 identical over 9 bases. Losses at the gene ends were 1 base for V and 6 bases for J; bases not matched to a gene: 4. The CDR3 has 15 residues. CDR1 is LNHDA, CDR2 SQIVND, per germline (reference sequence). The CDR3: CASSIAGQGTNTIYF. CDR3 bases: TGTGCCAGTAGTATAGCCGGACAGGGGACAAACACCATATATTTT.

This chain connects TRBV28 to TRBJ2-5, with a weak D call TRBD2 (6 bases). There are 15 residues in the CDR3. Germline CDR1 is MDHEN and CDR2 is SYDVKM. V was trimmed by 6 bases and J by 5 bases, leaving 19 bases between them. The CDR3 coding sequence is TGTGCCAGCAGCCTTGGGGTCGGCGGAGGGGAGACCCAGTACTTC. Amino acid sequence: CASSLGVGGGETQYF.

CDR3 DNA sequence: TGTGCCAGTAGTAGATCTGCAGGACAGGGCACAGATACGCAGTATTTT. Encoded protein: CASSRSAGQGTDTQYF. The gene calls are TRBV19 and TRBJ2-3; 7 nucleotides match TRBD1. J lost 1 base, V lost 4 bases, and 8 bases had no gene match. The CDR3 runs 16 residues. Germline V CDR1 and CDR2: LNHDA, SQIVND (reference sequence).